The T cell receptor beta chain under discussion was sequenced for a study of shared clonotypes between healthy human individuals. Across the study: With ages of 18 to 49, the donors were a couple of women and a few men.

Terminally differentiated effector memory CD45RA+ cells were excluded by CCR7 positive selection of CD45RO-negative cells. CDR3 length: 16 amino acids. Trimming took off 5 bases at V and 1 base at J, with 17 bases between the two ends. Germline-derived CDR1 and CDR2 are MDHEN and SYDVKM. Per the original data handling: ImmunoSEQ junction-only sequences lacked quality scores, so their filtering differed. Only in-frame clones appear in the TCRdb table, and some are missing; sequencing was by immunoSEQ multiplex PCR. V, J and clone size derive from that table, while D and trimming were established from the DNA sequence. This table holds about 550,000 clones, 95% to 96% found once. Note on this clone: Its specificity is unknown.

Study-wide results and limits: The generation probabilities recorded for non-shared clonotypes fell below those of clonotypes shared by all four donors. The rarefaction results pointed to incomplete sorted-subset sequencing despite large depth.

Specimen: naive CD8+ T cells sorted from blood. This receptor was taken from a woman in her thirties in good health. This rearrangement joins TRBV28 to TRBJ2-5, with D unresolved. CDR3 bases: TGTGCCAGCAGTCCCCTGACCCGACAACGCCAAGAGACCCAGTACTTC. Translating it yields CASSPLTRQRQETQYF.